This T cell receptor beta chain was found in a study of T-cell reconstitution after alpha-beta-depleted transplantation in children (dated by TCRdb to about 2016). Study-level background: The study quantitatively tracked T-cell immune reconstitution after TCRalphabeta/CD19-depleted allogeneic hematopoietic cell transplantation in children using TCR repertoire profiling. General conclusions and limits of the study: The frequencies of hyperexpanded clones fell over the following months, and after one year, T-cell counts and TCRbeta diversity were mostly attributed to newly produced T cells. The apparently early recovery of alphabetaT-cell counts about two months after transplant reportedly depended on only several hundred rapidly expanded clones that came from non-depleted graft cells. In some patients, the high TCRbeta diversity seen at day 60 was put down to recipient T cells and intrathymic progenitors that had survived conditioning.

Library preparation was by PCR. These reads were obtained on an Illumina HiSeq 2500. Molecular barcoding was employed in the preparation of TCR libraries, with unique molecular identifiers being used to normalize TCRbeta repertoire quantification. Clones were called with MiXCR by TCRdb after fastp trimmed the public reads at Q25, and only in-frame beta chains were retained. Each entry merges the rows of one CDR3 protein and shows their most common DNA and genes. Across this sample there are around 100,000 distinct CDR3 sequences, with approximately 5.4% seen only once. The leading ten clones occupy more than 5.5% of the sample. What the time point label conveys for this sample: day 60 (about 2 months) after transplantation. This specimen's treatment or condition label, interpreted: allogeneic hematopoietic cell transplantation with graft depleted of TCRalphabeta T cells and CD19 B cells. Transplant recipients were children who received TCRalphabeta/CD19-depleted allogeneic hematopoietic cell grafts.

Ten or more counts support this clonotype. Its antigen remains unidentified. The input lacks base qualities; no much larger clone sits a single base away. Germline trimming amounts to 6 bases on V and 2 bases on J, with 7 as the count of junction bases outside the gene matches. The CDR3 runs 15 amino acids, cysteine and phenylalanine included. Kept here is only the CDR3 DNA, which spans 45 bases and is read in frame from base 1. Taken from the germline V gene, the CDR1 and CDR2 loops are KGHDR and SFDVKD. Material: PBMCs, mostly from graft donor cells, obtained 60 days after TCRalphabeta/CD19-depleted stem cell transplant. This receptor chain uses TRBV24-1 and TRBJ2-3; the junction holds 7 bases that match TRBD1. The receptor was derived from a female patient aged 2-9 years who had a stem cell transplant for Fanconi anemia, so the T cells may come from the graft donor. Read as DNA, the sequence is TGTGCCACCAGTTTGAGGGACAGCACCACAGATACGCAGTATTTT. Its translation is CATSLRDSTTDTQYF.